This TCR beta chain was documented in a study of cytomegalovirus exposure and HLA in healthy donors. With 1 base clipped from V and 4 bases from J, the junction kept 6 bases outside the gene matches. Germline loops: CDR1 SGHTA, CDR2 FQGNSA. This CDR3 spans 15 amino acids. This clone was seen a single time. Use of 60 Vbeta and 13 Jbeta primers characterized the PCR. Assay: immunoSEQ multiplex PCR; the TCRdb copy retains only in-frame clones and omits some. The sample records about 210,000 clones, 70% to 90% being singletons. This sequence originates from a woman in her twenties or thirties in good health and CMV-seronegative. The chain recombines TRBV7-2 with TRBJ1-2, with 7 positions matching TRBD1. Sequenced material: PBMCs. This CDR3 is CASSLGQGVIYGYTF. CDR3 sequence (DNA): TGTGCCAGCAGCTTAGGGCAGGGGGTTATCTATGGCTACACCTTC.